This T cell receptor beta chain emerged from a study of shared clonotypes between healthy human individuals. Naive CD8 cells lacked CD45RO and underwent positive selection for CCR7, leaving out terminally differentiated effector memory CD45RA+ cells. Some 32,000 T cell genomes, or approximately 190 ng DNA, went into the sorted-subset replicate PCRs. Method: immunoSEQ multiplex PCR; TCRdb's copy keeps in-frame clones and lacks some. The sample records around 2.1 million clones, 90% to 95% being singletons. Overall study findings and caveats: Genetic and exposure-history diversity was limited by the small donor number. Incomplete sequencing of sorted subsets was indicated by rarefaction despite large depth.

Of note for this clone: The antigen is not known.

Material for sequencing was naive CD8+ T cells from PBMCs. The receptor's source is a man in his late teens or twenties in good health. Some clones in this sample may be carry-over from other donors' samples.

The CDR3: CASSSREGGNEQFF. In DNA, the CDR3 is TGTGCCAGCAGCTCTAGGGAGGGTGGGAATGAGCAGTTCTTC. The J gene is TRBJ2-1, the V gene TRBV2; 7 bases match TRBD2. The germline V gene has CDR1 SNHLY and CDR2 FYNNEI. V was clipped by 6 bases and J by 7 bases; unmatched bases: 9. The CDR3 has 14 residues. Based on the CDR3 plus reference TRBV2 and TRBJ2-1, the full variable domain is EPEVTQTPSHQVTQMGQEVILRCVPISNHLYFYWYRQILGQKVEFLVSFYNNEISEKSEIFDDQFSVERPDGSNFTLKIRSTKLEDSAMYFCASSSREGGNEQFFGPGTRLTVL.